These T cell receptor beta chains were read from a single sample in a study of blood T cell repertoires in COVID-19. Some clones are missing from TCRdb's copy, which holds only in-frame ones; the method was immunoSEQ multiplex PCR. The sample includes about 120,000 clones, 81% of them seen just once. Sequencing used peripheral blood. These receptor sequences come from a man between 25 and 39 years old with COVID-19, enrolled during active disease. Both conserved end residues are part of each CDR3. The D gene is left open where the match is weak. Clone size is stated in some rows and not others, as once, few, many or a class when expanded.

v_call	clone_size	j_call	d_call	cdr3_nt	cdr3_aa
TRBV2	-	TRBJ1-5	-	TGTGCCAGCAGTGATAGGATTGGGGGGGGAGCCCATCAGCCCCAGCATTTT	CASSDRIGGGAHQPQHF
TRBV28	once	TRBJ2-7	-	TGTGCCAGCAGCCGTGGTTTGGGTCCGGACAGAGTACCCTACGAGCAGTACTTC	CASSRGLGPDRVPYEQYF
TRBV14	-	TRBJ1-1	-	TGTGCCAGCAGCCAAGAAAGTAGAGCTTTCTTT	CASSQESRAFF
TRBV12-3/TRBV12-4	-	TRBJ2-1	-	TGTGCCAGCAGTTTACGAGGCGATGAGCAGTTCTTC	CASSLRGDEQFF
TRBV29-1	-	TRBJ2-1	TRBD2	TGCAGCGGAGGACCCCCTGAGACTAGCGCATACAATGAGCAGTTCTTC	CSGGPPETSAYNEQFF
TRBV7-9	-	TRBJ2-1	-	TGTGCCAGCAGCCACGGTGGTACGGGAGTGAAGTATAATGAGCAGTTCTTC	CASSHGGTGVKYNEQFF
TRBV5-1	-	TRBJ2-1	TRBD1	TGCGCCAGCAGTTGGACAGGGACCTACAATGAGCAGTTCTTC	CASSWTGTYNEQFF
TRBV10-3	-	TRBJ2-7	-	TGTGCCATCAACTTACAGGGTGACGACGAGCAGTACTTC	CAINLQGDDEQYF
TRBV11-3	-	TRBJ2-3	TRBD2	TGTGCCAGCAGCTTAGATGGCGGGGACGGGAGGCATGGAGGGGCGCAGTATTTT	CASSLDGGDGRHGGAQYF
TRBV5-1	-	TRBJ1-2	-	TGCGCCAGCAGCTTGGGAGGGCGAGGCTACACCTTC	CASSLGGRGYTF
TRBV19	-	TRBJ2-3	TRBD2	TGTGCCAGTGGAGCGGGGGCCTTGGAACCCACAGATACGCAGTATTTT	CASGAGALEPTDTQYF
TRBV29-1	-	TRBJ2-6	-	TGCAGCGTTGAGGCAGGGCGAAGCTCTGGGGCCAACGTCCTGACTTTC	CSVEAGRSSGANVLTF
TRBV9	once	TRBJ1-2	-	TGTGCCAGCAGCCCACACACCCTCGGCGGCTATGGCTACACCTTC	CASSPHTLGGYGYTF
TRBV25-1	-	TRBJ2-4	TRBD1	TGTGCCAGCAGTGAATCGGGACAGATGGGCAAAAACATTCAGTACTTC	CASSESGQMGKNIQYF
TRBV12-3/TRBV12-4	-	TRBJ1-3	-	TGTGCCAGCGCCCGTGGGAGGAGAGACACCATATATTTT	CASARGRRDTIYF
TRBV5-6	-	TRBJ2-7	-	TGTGCCAGCAGCTCAACTACTAGCTCCTACGAGCAGTACTTC	CASSSTTSSYEQYF